The 5 T cell receptor beta chains reported below all come from one sample, sequenced in a study of response to subunit inactivated influenza vaccine. TCRdb processed the RT-PCR reads anew with MiXCR; each CDR3 protein has one entry. The sample records about 800,000 distinct CDR3 sequences, 21% being singletons. This sample comprised PBMCs from blood, obtained around 5 days after vaccination. The receptors come from a man in his fifties or sixties who received an inactivated influenza vaccine.

This clonotype was detected only a few times. The genes are TRBV24-1 and TRBJ2-3; no reliable D call. Germline CDR1 is KGHDR and CDR2 is SFDVKD. The CDR3 extends over 11 amino acids. Trimming took off 4 bases at V and 5 bases at J, with 3 bases between the two ends. The CDR3 bases are TGTGCCACCAGTGACAGAGATACGCAGTATTTT. It yields the protein CATSDRDTQYF.

This clonotype was seen only a few times. V gene TRBV20-1 combines with J gene TRBJ1-4; a weak D match, TRBD1 (5 bases). This CDR3 spans 11 amino acids. The ends were cut back, 4 bases at V and 8 bases at J, with 8 bases in the middle. CDR1 DFQATT and CDR2 SNEGSKA come from the germline V gene (reference sequence). The CDR3 reads CSAIWGEKLFF. The CDR3 nucleotides read TGCAGTGCTATATGGGGCGAAAAACTGTTTTTT.

This clonotype was counted between two and nine times. The J gene is TRBJ1-3, the V gene TRBV12-3 or TRBV12-4; D is unclear. V lost 6 bases and J lost 0, with 9 bases in between. The CDR3 is made up of 14 amino acids. CDR3: CASRAAGSGNTIYF. The DNA for the CDR3 is TGTGCCAGCAGGGCCGCAGGCTCTGGAAACACCATATATTTT.

There are many counts of this clonotype. V is TRBV7-2 and J is TRBJ2-3, with 8 positions matching TRBD2. CDR1 is SGHTA, CDR2 FQGNSA, per germline. With 4 bases clipped from V and 2 bases from J, the junction kept 2 bases outside the gene matches. The CDR3 extends over 14 amino acids. CDR3 loop: CASSYSGDTDTQYF. In DNA form, the CDR3 reads TGTGCCAGCAGCTATAGCGGGGACACAGATACGCAGTATTTT.

J is TRBJ2-3 and V is TRBV11-2; possible D gene TRBD1, 5 bases. This CDR3 contains 11 residues. The ends were cut back, 3 bases at V and 10 bases at J, with 8 bases in the middle. Germline CDR1 is SGHAT and CDR2 is FQNNGV. The CDR3 sequence is CASSLDKSQYF. For the CDR3, the DNA is TGTGCCAGCAGCTTGGACAAGTCGCAGTATTTT.